The 12 T cell receptor beta chains below come from one sample, sequenced in a study of cytomegalovirus exposure and HLA in healthy donors. The PCR had 60 Vbeta and 13 Jbeta primers. The data were produced by immunoSEQ multiplex PCR, yet TCRdb's version contains in-frame clones alone and is incomplete. This table has 100,000 or so clones, about three quarters appearing once. Specimen: PBMCs. The receptors were sampled from a male donor in good health and CMV-seronegative.

The V call is TRBV11-1, the J call TRBJ2-2, with D maybe TRBD1 (5 bases). The CDR3 contains 14 residues. Trimming stripped 3 bases from V and 3 bases from J, with 8 bases between. Per the germline V gene, CDR1 is SGHAT and CDR2 is FQDESV (reference sequence). The CDR3 DNA reads as TGTGCCAGCAGCTTTATAGGGGACACCGGGGAGCTGTTTTTT. Translated, it gives CASSFIGDTGELFF.

The chain is built from TRBV14 and TRBJ1-2, with D tentatively TRBD1 (6 bases). CDR3 size: 14 residues. The germline V and J ends were trimmed by 0 bases and 2 bases, with 7 bases remaining between them. Germline-derived CDR1 and CDR2 are SGHDN and FVKESK. This CDR3 is CASSQETGNYGYTF. As DNA, the CDR3 is TGTGCCAGCAGCCAAGAAACAGGGAACTATGGCTACACCTTC.

CDR3 DNA sequence: TGCGCCAGCAGCTTGGTTGGGCGGGCGGAGACCCAGTACTTC. It yields the protein CASSLVGRAETQYF. This chain joins TRBV5-1 and TRBJ2-5; D might be TRBD2 (5 bases). The CDR3 is 14 residues long. Germline V CDR1 and CDR2: SGHRS, YFSETQ. The V end was cut by 0 bases, the J end by 5 bases, with 11 bases between.

This clone was found once. The chain recombines TRBV9 with TRBJ2-7, with a possible D match to TRBD1 (6 bases). The CDR3 is made up of 15 amino acids. V was shortened by 0 bases and J by 6 bases, with 16 bases between the two germline ends. The germline gives CDR1 SGDLS, CDR2 YYNGEE. CDR3 in amino acids: CASSVAAGALREQYF. The CDR3 nucleotides are TGTGCCAGCAGCGTAGCGGCAGGGGCTTTACGCGAGCAGTACTTC.

The chain recombines TRBV15 with TRBJ1-3; weak D call: TRBD1 (6 bases). The CDR3 is made up of 15 amino acids. Trimming took off 1 base at V and 8 bases at J, with 15 bases between the two ends. Germline CDR1 LNHNV, CDR2 YYDKDF (reference sequence). For the CDR3, the DNA is TGTGCCACCAGCAGAGGACAGGAAGAGGTGGACACCATATATTTT. Its translation: CATSRGQEEVDTIYF.

The chain recombines TRBV12-2 with TRBJ2-3; the table's D call, TRBD2, was not checked against the DNA. TRBV12-2 is labeled a pseudogene. This CDR3 spans 15 amino acids. DNA for the CDR3: TGTGCAAGTCGCGGAGCGGCTAGCGGGAGGGATACGCAGTATTTT. Protein: CASRGAASGRDTQYF.

This sequence joins TRBV7-6 and TRBJ1-1; TRBD1 is a possible D gene (5 bases). The length of the CDR3 is 16 residues. CDR1 is SGHVS and CDR2 is FNYEAQ in the germline V gene. Trimming stripped 1 base from V and 0 bases from J, with 12 bases between. The CDR3 DNA follows: TGTGCCAGCAGCTTAGGAATTTCAGGGATGAACACTGAAGCTTTCTTT. Translation: CASSLGISGMNTEAFF.

This clone was seen a few times. This chain links TRBV5-1 with TRBJ2-1; 7 positions match TRBD2. Trimming at V came to 4 bases and at J to 1 base, leaving 2 bases not matched to a gene. CDR1 and CDR2 from the germline V gene are SGHRS and YFSETQ. The CDR3 is 14 amino acids. As DNA, the CDR3 is TGCGCCAGCAGCCGGGGGGTATCCTACAATGAGCAGTTCTTC. Encoded protein: CASSRGVSYNEQFF.

The V call is TRBV6-5, the J call TRBJ2-1; 10 bases line up with TRBD1. V lost 7 bases, J lost 8 bases, and 11 bases stayed unmatched. Looked up from germline, CDR1 is MNHEY and CDR2 is SVGAGI. The CDR3 covers 15 residues. The CDR3 coding sequence is TGTGCCAGCAAGGCCGGGACAGGGGCTTTAGATGAGCAGTTCTTC. This codes for CASKAGTGALDEQFF.

This clone has a single count. This chain joins TRBV27 and TRBJ1-5, with 7 bases lining up with TRBD1. Germline CDR1 reads MNHEY; CDR2 reads SMNVEV (reference sequence). Trimming removed 5 bases from V and 6 bases from J; junction bases left unmatched: 10. This CDR3 region has 15 residues. CDR3 loop: CASSPRDSLTQPQHF. DNA for the CDR3: TGTGCCAGCAGTCCAAGGGACAGTTTGACTCAGCCCCAGCATTTT.

The chain joins TRBV7-2 to TRBJ1-2; D unresolved. CDR3 size: 13 residues. Deletions cut 4 bases from V and 6 bases from J, with 12 bases between. Per the germline V gene, CDR1 is SGHTA and CDR2 is FQGNSA. CDR3 bases: TGTGCCAGCAGCTCGGGTAGGAGGGATGGCTACACCTTC. This gives the protein CASSSGRRDGYTF.

This clone showed up just a few times. J is TRBJ2-3 and V is TRBV2, with 7 bases matching TRBD2. The CDR3 runs 15 residues. With V trimmed by 2 bases and J by 1 base, 3 bases remained unmatched. The germline V gene has CDR1 SNHLY and CDR2 FYNNEI. In nucleotides, the CDR3 is TGTGCCAGCAGTGAAACAGGACTAGGCACAGATACGCAGTATTTT. This sequence encodes CASSETGLGTDTQYF.